Listed below are T cell receptor beta chains from one sample, sequenced in a study of T cell responses to AZD1222 COVID-19 vaccine. Profiled with immunoSEQ multiplex PCR; TCRdb holds only in-frame clones, not every one. Among 100,000 to 150,000 clones listed, roughly 90% were seen once. The material was peripheral blood, obtained on day 0 of AZD1222 vaccination. All receptors derive from an adult in good health. Each CDR3 is given with its conserved first and last residue. Each record gives: clone size, V gene, D gene, J gene, CDR3 protein. A D gene is named only where the DNA matches it firmly. Expanded clones get a size class; other rows say once, few or many, or leave the size out.

>.|TRBV7-2|.|TRBJ1-2
CASSLAREVSGGYTF
>.|TRBV29-1|TRBD1|TRBJ2-7
CSVESGQGVGEQYF
>once|TRBV15|.|TRBJ2-7
CATGDGYEQYF
>.|TRBV30|TRBD1|TRBJ1-5
CAWRPDREGQPQHF
>.|TRBV3-1/TRBV3-2|.|TRBJ1-2
CASSPTWTHKYGYTF
>.|TRBV7-6|TRBD1|TRBJ2-5
CASSRQGVRETQYF
>.|TRBV18|TRBD2|TRBJ2-7
CASSLGGSLAYEQYF
>.|TRBV19|.|TRBJ2-2
CASSWPRETGDTGELFF
>.|TRBV11-2|.|TRBJ2-7
CASTSGGHEQYF
>once|TRBV7-9|.|TRBJ2-1
CASSPPDGAYNEQFF
>.|TRBV6-5|.|TRBJ1-2
CASSWTAYGYTF
>.|TRBV3-1/TRBV3-2|TRBD1|TRBJ1-2
CASSIIYRGSGYGYTF
>few|TRBV19|TRBD2|TRBJ2-2
CASTEAGVTAGELFF
>few|TRBV18|.|TRBJ1-2
CASSPGQNIANYGYTF
>.|TRBV14|.|TRBJ2-1
CASSPRSNEQFF